This T cell receptor (beta chain) derives from a study of a mutant IDH1 vaccine in newly diagnosed glioma. Overall study context: Those enrolled had earlier been treated with radiotherapy, temozolomide, or both, mostly both.

Measured with immunoSEQ multiplex PCR; TCRdb has only the in-frame clones, and not every one. The sample contains fewer than 85,000 clones, 70% to 90% of which appear only once. Germline lookup yields CDR1 MNHEY and CDR2 SVGAGI. Trimming left V 5 bases short and J 1 base short, with 11 bases between. This CDR3 is built from 14 residues. This clone was picked up a small number of times. The target antigen is unknown. Time point of the sample: week 47, end of study. The investigators gave 300 ug of mutant IDH1 20-mer peptide in each vaccine dose, together with topical imiquimod. Donor tumors were new WHO grade 3 or 4 IDH1-mutant, ATRX-lost astrocytomas. Study-wide results and limits: The occurrence of vaccine-induced immune responses was seen in around 92% of patients. Variations in leading peripheral T cell clonotypes appeared to have no connection with pseudoprogression.

The gene calls are TRBV6-5 and TRBJ1-1; D unresolved. The sequenced sample was PBMCs, obtained from a glioma patient whose treatment included an IDH1 peptide vaccine. This TCR derives from a man in his forties with glioma. For the CDR3, the DNA is TGTGCCAGCAGTGGCGACGGCCGGAACACTGAAGCTTTCTTT. This translates into CASSGDGRNTEAFF.